Following are 32 T cell receptor beta chains from one sample sequenced in a study of blood T cells in healthy people across ages. The authors ran a second PCR of roughly 6 to 12 cycles using a sample-barcoded 5' primer and a J-beta primer mix. TCRdb redid the calling of the 5' RACE reads with MiXCR, one entry per CDR3 protein. The sample includes nearly 1 million distinct CDR3 sequences, 51% of them seen just once. Sequencing was carried out using blood. These receptors were collected from a woman aged 55-70 years in good health.

The chain uses TRBV5-5 and TRBJ2-3; TRBD1 is a possible D gene (6 bases). CDR1 and CDR2 from the germline V gene are SGHKS and YYEKEE (reference sequence). This CDR3 is 13 amino acids long. V lost 7 bases and J lost 1, with 10 bases in between. This CDR3 is CASEQGRTDTQYF. The CDR3 nucleotides read TGTGCCAGCGAGCAGGGGCGCACAGATACGCAGTATTTT.

This clonotype has only a few counts. J is TRBJ2-7 and V is TRBV28; TRBD2 matches 7 bases. The V gene end was trimmed by 5 bases and the J gene end by 2 bases; junction bases not matched to a gene: 3. The CDR3 consists of 13 residues. Germline-derived CDR1 and CDR2 are MDHEN and SYDVKM. DNA for the CDR3: TGTGCCAGCAGTACGGGGGGACCCTACGAGCAGTACTTC. Encoded protein: CASSTGGPYEQYF.

This clonotype was found a few times. CDR3 sequence reads: CSASLPGVGGGYF. The CDR3 DNA is TGCAGTGCTAGTTTGCCGGGAGTCGGGGGTGGGTACTTC. The V and J genes are TRBV20-1 and TRBJ2-5; the D gene is possibly TRBD2 (6 bases). Trimming took off 3 bases at V and 13 bases at J, with 21 bases between the two ends. The germline V gene has CDR1 DFQATT and CDR2 SNEGSKA (reference sequence). The CDR3 loop spans 13 amino acids.

The genes are TRBV28 and TRBJ2-5, with TRBD2 matching 16 bases. Germline values: CDR1 MDHEN, CDR2 SYDVKM. The CDR3 spans 17 residues. V dropped 6 bases and J dropped 11; count of bases not matched to a gene: 15. For the CDR3, the DNA is TGTGCCAGCAGCAATAGCGGCGGGACTAGCGGGAGGGCCGGGCAGTACTTC. Amino acids: CASSNSGGTSGRAGQYF.

This clonotype was observed a few times. V is TRBV20-1 and J is TRBJ2-3; 11 bases line up with TRBD2. Trimming removed 0 bases from V and 6 bases from J; junction bases left unmatched: 14. The CDR3 has 18 amino acids. Germline CDR1 reads DFQATT; CDR2 reads SNEGSKA (reference sequence). The CDR3 is CSARDPGLSGRAFDTQYF. CDR3 DNA: TGCAGTGCTAGAGATCCCGGCCTTAGCGGGAGGGCCTTCGATACGCAGTATTTT.

This clonotype showed up just a few times. This chain joins TRBV7-2 and TRBJ1-2; unclear D gene. V gave up 2 bases and J gave up 6 bases, with 13 bases separating them. CDR1 and CDR2 from the germline V gene are SGHTA and FQGNSA. CDR3 length: 14 amino acids. This chain's CDR3 is CASSLLSRMNGYTF. The CDR3 DNA reads TGTGCCAGCAGCTTACTCAGTCGCATGAATGGCTACACCTTC.

This clonotype was picked up a small number of times. The rearrangement links TRBV20-1 to TRBJ1-1; 7 bases map to TRBD1. Per the germline V gene, CDR1 is DFQATT and CDR2 is SNEGSKA (reference sequence). CDR3 length: 14 residues. Germline trimming cut 3 bases from V and 5 bases from J; bases unmatched to any gene: 9. The CDR3 is CSASPRGGRTEAFF. The DNA of the CDR3 is TGCAGTGCTAGCCCCAGGGGGGGACGAACTGAAGCTTTCTTT.

This clonotype was observed once. DNA of the CDR3: TGTGCCAGCACCTCACGGGTCCCCTACGAGCAGTACTTC. Amino acids: CASTSRVPYEQYF. This rearrangement joins TRBV28 to TRBJ2-7; D ambiguous. Germline assignment: CDR1 MDHEN and CDR2 SYDVKM. Trimming removed 7 bases from V and 2 bases from J, with 12 bases in between. The CDR3 length is 13 residues.

Comments on this clonotype: Sequence at one end of the junction differs from germline and may be a read error. This chain connects TRBV15 to TRBJ2-5; 9 bases are shared with TRBD2. The germline V gene encodes CDR1 LNHNV and CDR2 YYDKDF (reference sequence). The CDR3 extends over 15 amino acids. The CDR3 DNA sequence: TGTGCCACCGGCAGAGAAACTGCGGGAGGGGGGACCCAGTACTTC. This encodes CATGRETAGGGTQYF.

The chain recombines TRBV4-3 with TRBJ2-7; D possibly matches TRBD1 or TRBD2 (6 bases each). Trimming cost V 1 base and J 5 bases, with 15 bases left between them. Germline-derived CDR1 and CDR2 are LGHNA and YSLEER. This CDR3 spans 15 amino acids. The CDR3 here is CASSQARVGGDEQYF. DNA for the CDR3: TGCGCCAGCAGCCAAGCCAGGGTCGGGGGCGACGAGCAGTACTTC.

This clonotype was seen a handful of times. V is TRBV2 and J is TRBJ1-2; tentatively, D is TRBD1 (5 bases). The CDR3 consists of 11 residues. Trimming cost V 7 bases and J 3 bases, with 6 bases left between them. Germline values: CDR1 SNHLY, CDR2 FYNNEI. This chain's CDR3 is CASTGDYGYTF. The CDR3 DNA follows: TGTGCCAGCACGGGGGACTATGGCTACACCTTC.

CDR3 bases: TGTGCCAGCAGCTACACGGATGGGGAGACCCAGTACTTC. Its translation is CASSYTDGETQYF. The rearrangement joins TRBV3-1 to TRBJ2-7, with no clear D. The J call may be wrong; the DNA end is better matched by TRBJ2-5. This CDR3 has 13 residues. In germline, CDR1 is LGHDT, CDR2 YNNKEL (reference sequence).

This clonotype occurred a few times. CDR3 loop: CATSTLRGRIDTQYF. CDR3 DNA: TGTGCCACCAGCACTCTCAGGGGGCGCATAGATACGCAGTATTTT. The V and J genes are TRBV15 and TRBJ2-3; 8 bases match TRBD1. Germline values: CDR1 LNHNV, CDR2 YYDKDF (reference sequence). The CDR3 has 15 residues. V shed 4 bases, J shed 5 bases, and the junction held 8 bases outside the gene matches.

The genes are TRBV10-3 and TRBJ2-7, with a tentative D call TRBD1 (6 bases). The CDR3 is 15 amino acids. Germline assignment: CDR1 ENHRY and CDR2 SYGVKD. Trimming removed 5 bases at V and 2 bases at J, with 16 bases between. CDR3 sequence (DNA): TGTGCCATCAGTTGGGAGTCAGGGGTTCCCTACGAGCAGTACTTC. Its translation: CAISWESGVPYEQYF.

The chain joins TRBV4-2 to TRBJ2-3; 10 nucleotides match TRBD1. The V gene's germline CDR1 is LGHNA and CDR2 YNFKEQ. Unmatched junction bases numbered 6, after V lost 2 bases and J lost 4 bases. The CDR3 extends over 16 amino acids. CDR3 loop: CASSQLSTGGPDTQYF. The CDR3 DNA sequence: TGTGCCAGCAGCCAACTATCGACAGGGGGCCCAGATACGCAGTATTTT.

This clonotype was counted between two and nine times. V and J are TRBV7-9 and TRBJ2-5; 9 bases align to TRBD2. The V segment lost 1 base and the J segment 4 bases; nucleotides outside the gene matches: 4. Germline CDR1 reads SEHNR; CDR2 reads FQNEAQ (reference sequence). CDR3 size: 15 residues. In DNA, the CDR3 is TGTGCCAGCAGCTTAGGACTAGCGGCGGGAGAGACCCAGTACTTC. Translated, it gives CASSLGLAAGETQYF.

This clonotype occurred a few times. The rearrangement links TRBV20-1 to TRBJ2-3; 7 bases are shared with TRBD1. With 3 bases clipped from V and 4 bases from J, the junction kept 4 bases outside the gene matches. CDR1 is DFQATT, CDR2 SNEGSKA, per germline (reference sequence). The CDR3 spans 13 residues. CDR3 sequence (DNA): TGCAGTGCTAGTACAGGGGTGGCAGATACGCAGTATTTT. This codes for CSASTGVADTQYF.

The CDR3: CSASGGTSGKYEQFF. The CDR3 DNA sequence: TGCAGTGCTAGTGGCGGGACTAGCGGGAAGTATGAGCAGTTCTTC. The rearrangement uses TRBV20-1 and TRBJ2-1; 13 bases map to TRBD2. This CDR3 is 15 amino acids long. In germline, CDR1 is DFQATT, CDR2 SNEGSKA (reference sequence). V gave up 3 bases and J gave up 8 bases; unmatched junction bases: 7.

J is TRBJ1-1 and V is TRBV5-1; a weak D match, TRBD1 (5 bases). Germline lookup yields CDR1 SGHRS and CDR2 YFSETQ. This CDR3 is 15 amino acids long. With 2 bases removed from V and 1 base from J, the gap between germline ends came to 12 bases. CDR3 sequence reads: CASSFRTGRNTEAFF. The DNA of the CDR3 is TGCGCCAGCAGCTTTAGGACGGGGCGGAACACTGAAGCTTTCTTT.

In its sample, this clonotype was seen a few times. The chain carries TRBV28 and TRBJ1-1; D unresolved. The germline CDR1 and CDR2 sequences are MDHEN and SYDVKM. This CDR3 contains 13 residues. Between the trimmed V and J ends, which lost 3 bases and 1 base, there was a span of 6 bases. CDR3 coding DNA: TGTGCCAGCAGTTTTAGACCGAACACTGAAGCTTTCTTT. Its protein is CASSFRPNTEAFF.

The chain is built from TRBV29-1 and TRBJ2-2; 8 bases match TRBD2. V shed 6 bases and J 4 bases; nucleotides not matched to a gene: 7. The CDR3 contains 14 residues. Germline V lookup: CDR1 SQVTM, CDR2 ANQGSEA. The CDR3 region is CSVLTSVGTGELFF. CDR3 bases: TGCAGCGTCCTGACTAGCGTGGGCACCGGGGAGCTGTTTTTT.

The chain couples TRBV7-9 to TRBJ2-3; 7 nucleotides agree with TRBD2. With 6 bases clipped from V and 3 bases from J, the junction kept 18 bases outside the gene matches. CDR1 and CDR2 (germline): SEHNR, FQNEAQ (reference sequence). CDR3 size: 18 residues. In DNA, the CDR3 is TGTGCCAGCAGACCCCGCGTTGGCGGGACTACCCCTACAGATACGCAGTATTTT. Its translation is CASRPRVGGTTPTDTQYF.

The V gene is TRBV28, the J gene TRBJ2-1; D may be TRBD1 or TRBD2 (5 bases each). The germline V gene has CDR1 MDHEN and CDR2 SYDVKM. Deletions cut 6 bases from V and 9 bases from J, with 21 bases between. This CDR3 contains 15 residues. The CDR3 nucleotides read TGTGCCAGCAGGCGCCAGGGACCGGGGACGTGTGAGCAGTTCTTC. Encoded protein: CASRRQGPGTCEQFF.

The chain uses TRBV21-1 and TRBJ2-3; TRBD1 was called by the table and not checked on the DNA. TRBV21-1 represents a pseudogene. The CDR3 sequence is 16 residues long. The CDR3 reads CASSKVEGGITDTQYF. CDR3 DNA sequence: TGTGCCAGCAGCAAAGTCGAAGGGGGCATCACAGATACGCAGTATTTT.

J is TRBJ1-2 and V is TRBV29-1; 11 bases fit TRBD1. This CDR3 has 14 amino acids. CDR1 and CDR2 from the germline V gene are SQVTM and ANQGSEA. The junction had 9 bases not matched to a gene; V was cut back by 6 bases and J by 6 bases. The DNA for the CDR3 is TGCAGCGTGATCGCCCGGGACAGGGGGAATGGCTACACCTTC. Encoded protein: CSVIARDRGNGYTF.

Concerning this clonotype itself: This is likely a read error, given that the CDR3 carries no conserved phenylalanine or tryptophan at its end. J is TRBJ1-2 and V is TRBV4-2; D possibly corresponds to TRBD1 (6 bases). V was pared by 4 bases and J by 4 bases, with 16 bases between. The CDR3 contains 15 residues. Germline-derived CDR1 and CDR2 are LGHNA and YNFKEQ. The CDR3 protein is CASSPNSGASYGYTL. The CDR3 bases are TGTGCCAGCAGCCCTAACTCAGGGGCGAGCTATGGCTACACCTTG.

This rearrangement joins TRBV11-2 to TRBJ2-4; 7 bases line up with TRBD1. The V and J ends lost 1 base and 0 bases, in that order; junction bases with no gene match: 6. CDR1 and CDR2 from the germline V gene are SGHAT and FQNNGV. The CDR3 has 17 residues. CDR3 in DNA: TGTGCCAGCAGCTTAGGTCGGGACAGTATAGCCAAAAACATTCAGTACTTC. This encodes CASSLGRDSIAKNIQYF.

This chain links TRBV27 with TRBJ2-7, with a possible D match to TRBD2 (6 bases). This CDR3 is built from 12 residues. The V gene lost 10 bases and the J gene lost 5 bases, with 15 bases spanning the gap. Germline V lookup: CDR1 MNHEY, CDR2 SMNVEV (reference sequence). CDR3 sequence: CAILAEDDEQYF. The CDR3 nucleotides read TGTGCCATCTTAGCGGAAGACGACGAGCAGTACTTC.

Points on this clonotype: At one of its ends the junction is not consistent with the germline gene, which may arise from a read error. The chain uses TRBV20-1 and TRBJ2-4, with a weak D call TRBD2 (6 bases). The DNA end is more similar to TRBJ2-5, so the J call may be wrong. Germline CDR1 and CDR2: DFQATT and SNEGSKA (reference sequence). This CDR3 comprises 18 residues. Written as DNA, the CDR3 is TGCAGTGTTAGAGGGCCCCTACTAGCTCAATCGGGGCAAGAGACCCAGTACTTC. Amino acid sequence: CSVRGPLLAQSGQETQYF.

This clonotype was recorded once. The rearrangement uses TRBV4-2 and TRBJ1-1; perhaps TRBD1 as D (5 bases). Looked up from germline, CDR1 is LGHNA and CDR2 is YNFKEQ. This CDR3 comprises 14 residues. Trimming took off 8 bases at V and 5 bases at J, with 18 bases between the two ends. The chain's CDR3 is CASSRTSGGTEAFF. CDR3 nucleotides: TGTGCCAGCTCGCGAACGTCGGGGGGAACTGAAGCTTTCTTT.

V and J are TRBV7-2 and TRBJ2-1; TRBD2 aligns across 8 bases. The germline V gene encodes CDR1 SGHTA and CDR2 FQGNSA. J gave up 9 bases and V 4 bases, and 8 bases lay outside the gene matches. The CDR3 spans 14 residues. The CDR3: CASSSWTSSGEQFF. The CDR3 DNA follows: TGTGCCAGCAGCTCCTGGACTAGCTCCGGTGAGCAGTTCTTC.

This clonotype occurred a few times. The V gene is TRBV9, the J gene TRBJ2-1; D remains unclear. Germline CDR1 is SGDLS and CDR2 is YYNGEE. V was pared by 4 bases and J by 4 bases, with 12 bases between. The length of the CDR3 is 14 residues. The CDR3 sequence is CASSLEDLYNEQFF. In DNA, the CDR3 is TGTGCCAGCAGCCTAGAGGACCTATACAATGAGCAGTTCTTC.